The 6 T cell receptor beta chains below come from one sample, sequenced in a study of CD8+CD57+ T cells in acquired aplastic anemia. TCR beta VDJ combinations and CDR3 sequences were profiled from genomic DNA. In TCRdb, the reads were re-called with MiXCR into one record per CDR3 protein. The data show some 44,000 distinct CDR3 sequences, with around 67% seen just once and 20% to 25% held by the top ten. Sequenced material: sorted CD4+, CD8+, or CD8+CD57+ T cells (not recorded which) from PBMCs. The source of these receptors is a human donor in good health, serving as a control.

Details on this clonotype: Its ends do not fully match the called genes, so a read error is possible. V usage is TRBV7-2 and J usage is TRBJ2-5; D perhaps matches TRBD1 (5 bases). CDR1 and CDR2 (germline): SGHTA, FQGNSA. This CDR3 has 13 residues. The CDR3 spells CASSQEGEETQYF. The CDR3 bases are TGCGCCAGCAGCCAAGAAGGGGAAGAGACCCAGTACTTC.

The chain joins TRBV4-1 to TRBJ1-5; 7 nucleotides match TRBD1. The CDR3 totals 15 residues. Trimming cost V 1 base and J 4 bases; bases outside gene matches: 4. The germline CDR1 and CDR2 sequences are MGHRA and YSYEKL. CDR3 sequence reads: CASSQVRDSNQPQHF. As DNA, the CDR3 is TGCGCCAGCAGCCAAGTTCGGGACAGTAATCAGCCCCAGCATTTT.

This clonotype is judged medium-sized. The chain links TRBV15 to TRBJ2-1; no clear D. The V and J ends lost 4 bases and 0 bases respectively, with 10 bases between them. This CDR3 is built from 15 residues. CDR1 is LNHNV and CDR2 is YYDKDF in the germline V gene (reference sequence). CDR3 in DNA: TGTGCCACCAGCATGACTGTAAGCTCCTACAATGAGCAGTTCTTC. Protein: CATSMTVSSYNEQFF.

The chain combines TRBV29-1 with TRBJ2-1, with 9 bases fitting TRBD2. The CDR3 sequence is 13 residues long. V lost 5 bases and J lost 9; bases outside the gene matches: 8. The germline gives CDR1 SQVTM, CDR2 ANQGSEA. The CDR3 is CSVRAGGSGEQFF. In DNA, the CDR3 is TGCAGCGTTAGAGCGGGGGGATCGGGTGAGCAGTTCTTC.

By share, this clonotype ranks as medium-sized. V usage is TRBV19 and J usage is TRBJ1-6; a possible D gene is TRBD1 (5 bases). Germline assignment: CDR1 LNHDA and CDR2 SQIVND (reference sequence). V was cut by 3 bases and J by 6 bases, with 12 bases left in between. CDR3 length: 15 amino acids. CDR3 nucleotide sequence: TGTGCCAGTAGTATGGAGATGCAGGGTAATTCACCCCTCCACTTT. It is translated as CASSMEMQGNSPLHF.

In its sample, this clonotype was seen once. The V call is TRBV29-1, the J call TRBJ2-7, with D possibly TRBD2 on 5 matching bases. CDR3 size: 11 residues. CDR1 is SQVTM, CDR2 ANQGSEA, per germline. Trimming cost V 4 bases and J 4 bases, with 8 bases left between them. DNA of the CDR3: TGCAGCGTTGGGACGGGGTACGAGCAGTACTTC. Protein sequence: CSVGTGYEQYF.